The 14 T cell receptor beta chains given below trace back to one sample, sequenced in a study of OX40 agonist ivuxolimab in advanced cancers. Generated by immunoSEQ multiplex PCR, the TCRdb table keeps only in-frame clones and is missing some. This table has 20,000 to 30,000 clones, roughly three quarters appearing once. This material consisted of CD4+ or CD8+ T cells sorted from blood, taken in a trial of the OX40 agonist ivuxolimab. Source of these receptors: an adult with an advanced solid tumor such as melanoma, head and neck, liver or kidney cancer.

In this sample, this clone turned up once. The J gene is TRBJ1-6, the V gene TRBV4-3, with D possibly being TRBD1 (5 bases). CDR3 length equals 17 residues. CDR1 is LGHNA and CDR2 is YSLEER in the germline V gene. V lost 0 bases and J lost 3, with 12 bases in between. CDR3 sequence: CASSQDSGGHYNSPLHF. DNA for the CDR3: TGCGCCAGCAGCCAAGATTCTGGCGGACACTATAATTCACCCCTCCACTTT.

CDR3 DNA: TGTGCCAGCAGCGACTCCCAGTCTCTCGAGCAGTACTTC. This encodes CASSDSQSLEQYF. The chain carries TRBV6-5 and TRBJ2-7; D is unresolved. Trimming cost V 6 bases and J 6 bases, with 15 bases left between them. The germline CDR1 and CDR2 sequences are MNHEY and SVGAGI. The CDR3 is 13 residues long.

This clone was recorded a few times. The CDR3 nucleotides read TGTGCCAGCAGCCGAGACAGCTCCTATAATTCACCCCTCCACTTT. Protein product: CASSRDSSYNSPLHF. The chain is built from TRBV2 and TRBJ1-6; possibly TRBD1 for D (5 bases). Germline CDR1 is SNHLY and CDR2 is FYNNEI. The V end was cut by 6 bases, the J end by 0 bases, with 9 bases between. The CDR3 is made up of 15 amino acids.

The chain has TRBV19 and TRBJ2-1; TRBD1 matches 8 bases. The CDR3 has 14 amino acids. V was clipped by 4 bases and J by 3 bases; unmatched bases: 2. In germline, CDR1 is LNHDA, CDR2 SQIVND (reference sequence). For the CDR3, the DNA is TGTGCCAGTAGTACCGGACAGGGCTACAATGAGCAGTTCTTC. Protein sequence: CASSTGQGYNEQFF.

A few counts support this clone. DNA for the CDR3: TGTGCCAGTCGAGACAGATCCTACGAGCAGTACTTC. Translating gives CASRDRSYEQYF. V gene TRBV7-8 combines with J gene TRBJ2-7; maybe TRBD1 (5 bases). Trimming removed 9 bases from V and 1 base from J, with 10 bases in between. CDR1 and CDR2 (germline): SGHVS, FQNEAQ. This CDR3 has 12 residues.

The CDR3 protein is CASSALAGGSNTGELFF. In nucleotides, the CDR3 is TGTGCCAGCAGTGCTCTAGCGGGGGGGTCGAACACCGGGGAGCTGTTTTTT. This chain links TRBV6-1 with TRBJ2-2, with 12 bases aligning to TRBD2. Trimming at V came to 4 bases and at J to 0 bases, leaving 3 bases not matched to a gene. The CDR3 spans 17 residues. The germline V gene encodes CDR1 MNHNS and CDR2 SASEGT.

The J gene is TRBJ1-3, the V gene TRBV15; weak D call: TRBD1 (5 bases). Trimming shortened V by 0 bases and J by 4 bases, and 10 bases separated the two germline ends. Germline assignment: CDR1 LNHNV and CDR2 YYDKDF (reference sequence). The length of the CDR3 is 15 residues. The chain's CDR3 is CATSRDGGNGNTIYF. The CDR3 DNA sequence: TGTGCCACCAGCAGAGATGGGGGAAACGGAAACACCATATATTTT.

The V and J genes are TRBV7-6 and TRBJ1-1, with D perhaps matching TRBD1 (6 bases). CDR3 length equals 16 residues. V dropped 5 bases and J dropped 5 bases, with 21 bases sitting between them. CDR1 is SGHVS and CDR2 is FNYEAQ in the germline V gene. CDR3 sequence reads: CASSSIKQGDRTEAFF. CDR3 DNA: TGTGCCAGCAGCAGTATAAAACAGGGTGATAGGACTGAAGCTTTCTTT.

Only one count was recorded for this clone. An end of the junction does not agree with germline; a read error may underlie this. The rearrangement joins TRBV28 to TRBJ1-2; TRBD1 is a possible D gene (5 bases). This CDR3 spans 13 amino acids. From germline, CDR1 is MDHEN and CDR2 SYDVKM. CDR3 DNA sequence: TGTGCCAGCACCATCAGGACACTACGGGTGTTCCTCTTC. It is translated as CASTIRTLRVFLF.

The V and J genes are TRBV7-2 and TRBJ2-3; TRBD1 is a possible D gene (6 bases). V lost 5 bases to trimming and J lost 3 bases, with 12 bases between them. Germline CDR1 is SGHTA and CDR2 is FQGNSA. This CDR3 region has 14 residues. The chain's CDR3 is CASSQGLGTDTQYF. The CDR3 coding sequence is TGTGCCAGCAGCCAGGGGTTAGGAACAGATACGCAGTATTTT.

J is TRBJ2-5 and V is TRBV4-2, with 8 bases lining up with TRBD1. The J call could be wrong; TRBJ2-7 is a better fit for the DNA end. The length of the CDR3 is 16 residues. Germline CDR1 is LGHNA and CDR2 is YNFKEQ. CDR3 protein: CASSQVPGQGVGEQYF. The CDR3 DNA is TGTGCCAGCAGCCAAGTTCCCGGACAGGGAGTTGGCGAGCAGTACTTC.

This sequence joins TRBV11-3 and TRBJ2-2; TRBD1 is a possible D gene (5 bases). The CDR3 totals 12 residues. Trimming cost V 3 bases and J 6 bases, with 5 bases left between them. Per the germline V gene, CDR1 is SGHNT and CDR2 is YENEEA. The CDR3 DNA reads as TGTGCCAGCAGCTTCAGGGCCGGGGAGCTGTTTTTT. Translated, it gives CASSFRAGELFF.

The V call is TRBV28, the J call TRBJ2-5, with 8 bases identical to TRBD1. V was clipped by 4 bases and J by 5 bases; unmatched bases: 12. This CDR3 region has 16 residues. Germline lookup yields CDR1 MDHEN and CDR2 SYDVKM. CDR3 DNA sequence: TGTGCCAGCAGTTCCCCGGGGCAGGGGGCGAGGGAGACCCAGTACTTC. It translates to CASSSPGQGARETQYF.

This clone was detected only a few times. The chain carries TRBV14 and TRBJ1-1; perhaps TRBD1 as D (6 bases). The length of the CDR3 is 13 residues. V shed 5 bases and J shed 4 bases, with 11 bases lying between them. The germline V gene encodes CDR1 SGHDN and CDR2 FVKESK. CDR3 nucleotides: TGTGCCAGCAGCATACAGGGAAGCACTGAAGCTTTCTTT. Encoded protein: CASSIQGSTEAFF.